This T cell receptor beta chain was found in a study of glioma-infiltrating T cells after dendritic cell vaccination. This clone was picked up a small number of times. As for time point: after dendritic cell vaccination, including at tumor progression/relapse. Assay used: immunoSEQ multiplex PCR; TCRdb lists only in-frame clones, some missing. The table has more than 95,000 clones, 80% seen once. Germline CDR1 and CDR2: SEHNR and FQNEAQ (reference sequence). CDR3 length: 12 residues. The ends were cut back, 1 base at V and 7 bases at J, with 8 bases in the middle. This chain links TRBV7-9 with TRBJ2-7, with D perhaps TRBD2 (5 bases). This receptor was obtained from a human donor with glioblastoma. The sample in question was blood, obtained after dendritic cell vaccination. CDR3 nucleotide sequence: TGTGCCAGCAGCTTAGTAGCGCGTGAGCAGTACTTC. It translates to CASSLVAREQYF.